These 5 T cell receptor beta chains share one sample of origin, sequenced in a study of regulatory T cells in long-lasting Graves disease. Specified time point: newly diagnosed GD, antithyroid drugs for less than 3 months. Extracted RNA from PBMCs served as the source of the TCR library. Researchers made TCR beta libraries by using iRepertoire HTBI primers and running Arm-PCR on CDR3 regions. TCRdb reanalysed the multiplex PCR reads using MiXCR and keeps one entry per CDR3 protein. Of 350,000 to 450,000 distinct CDR3 sequences listed, 15% are singletons. The same specimen was also included in a second study, on T cells in Graves' hyperthyroidism and ophthalmopathy.

This specimen consisted of peripheral blood mononuclear cells (PBMCs), obtained at new diagnosis, from a patient treated with antithyroid drugs. The receptor set was obtained from a woman aged 30 to 39 with Graves disease.

The chain uses TRBV5-6 and TRBJ2-2; no clear D. Trimming removed 4 bases at V and 3 bases at J, with 16 bases between. This CDR3 region has 16 residues. Looked up from germline, CDR1 is SGHDT and CDR2 is YYEEEE. This CDR3 reads CASSAVLALHTGELFF. In DNA form, the CDR3 reads TGTGCCAGCAGCGCAGTCCTGGCCCTGCACACCGGGGAGCTGTTTTTT.

The chain recombines TRBV12-3 or TRBV12-4 with TRBJ2-7, with 12 nucleotides matching TRBD2. This CDR3 region has 14 residues. The trim removed 9 bases at V and 6 bases at J, leaving 9 bases unmatched. This CDR3 reads CASRTSGRLREQYF. For the CDR3, the DNA is TGTGCCAGTAGAACTAGCGGGAGGTTGCGCGAGCAGTACTTC.

This clonotype has a handful of counts. CDR3 in DNA: TGTGCCAGCAGCGCCGGAGGGGGAAGTTACTATGGCTACACCTTC. This sequence encodes CASSAGGGSYYGYTF. The rearrangement uses TRBV9 and TRBJ1-2, with D tentatively TRBD1 (6 bases). The CDR3 runs to 15 residues. Germline CDR1 reads SGDLS; CDR2 reads YYNGEE. Trimming left V 3 bases short and J 3 bases short, with 15 bases between.

Only a few counts were recorded for this clonotype. V and J are TRBV2 and TRBJ1-2; weak D call: TRBD1 (6 bases). Per germline, CDR1 SNHLY and CDR2 FYNNEI. The CDR3 is made up of 13 amino acids. V was pared by 6 bases and J by 8 bases, with 16 bases between. The CDR3 DNA follows: TGTGCCAGCAGCGAGGGGGGCCTTGGGGGCTACACCTTC. Translation: CASSEGGLGGYTF.

This clonotype was counted ten times or more. The chain couples TRBV28 to TRBJ2-1; no clear D gene. V was trimmed by 6 bases and J by 2 bases, leaving 11 bases between them. The CDR3 runs 14 residues. CDR1 and CDR2 from the germline V gene are MDHEN and SYDVKM. Here the CDR3 DNA reads TGTGCCAGCAGCCAGACTCCAACCTACAATGAGCAGTTCTTC. It codes for CASSQTPTYNEQFF.